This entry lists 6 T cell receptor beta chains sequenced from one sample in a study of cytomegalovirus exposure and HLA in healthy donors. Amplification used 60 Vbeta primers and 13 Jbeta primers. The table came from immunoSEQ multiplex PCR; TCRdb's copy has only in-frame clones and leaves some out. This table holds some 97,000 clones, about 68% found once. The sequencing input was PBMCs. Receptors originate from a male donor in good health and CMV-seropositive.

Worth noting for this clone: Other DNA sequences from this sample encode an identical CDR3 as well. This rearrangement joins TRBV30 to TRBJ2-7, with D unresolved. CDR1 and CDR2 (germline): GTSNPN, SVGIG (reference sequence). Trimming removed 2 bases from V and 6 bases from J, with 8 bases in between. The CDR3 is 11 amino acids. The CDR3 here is CAWSQDSEQYF. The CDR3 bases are TGTGCCTGGAGTCAGGATAGCGAGCAGTACTTC.

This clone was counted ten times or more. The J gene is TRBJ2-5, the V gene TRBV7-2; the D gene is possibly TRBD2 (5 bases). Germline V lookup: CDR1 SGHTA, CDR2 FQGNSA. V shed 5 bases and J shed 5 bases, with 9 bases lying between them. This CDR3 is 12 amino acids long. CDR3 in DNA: TGTGCCAGCAGCCCGGGGATGGAGACCCAGTACTTC. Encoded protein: CASSPGMETQYF.

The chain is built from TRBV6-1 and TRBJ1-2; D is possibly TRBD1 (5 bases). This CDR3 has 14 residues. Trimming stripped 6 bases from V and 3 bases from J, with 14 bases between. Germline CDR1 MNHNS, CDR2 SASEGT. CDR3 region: CASRAGIIDYGYTF. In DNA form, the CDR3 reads TGTGCCAGCAGAGCAGGGATCATCGACTATGGCTACACCTTC.

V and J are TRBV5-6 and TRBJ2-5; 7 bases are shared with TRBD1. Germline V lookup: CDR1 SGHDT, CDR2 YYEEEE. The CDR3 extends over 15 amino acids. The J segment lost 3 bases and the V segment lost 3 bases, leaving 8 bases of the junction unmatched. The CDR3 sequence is CASSSPTGSEETQYF. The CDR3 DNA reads TGTGCCAGCAGCTCGCCGACAGGGTCGGAAGAGACCCAGTACTTC.

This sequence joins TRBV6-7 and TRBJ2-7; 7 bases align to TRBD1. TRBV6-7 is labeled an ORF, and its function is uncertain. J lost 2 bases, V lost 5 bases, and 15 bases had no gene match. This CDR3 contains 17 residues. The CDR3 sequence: CASSRDRKYISAYEQYF. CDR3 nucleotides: TGTGCCAGCAGTCGGGACAGAAAATACATTAGCGCCTACGAGCAGTACTTC.

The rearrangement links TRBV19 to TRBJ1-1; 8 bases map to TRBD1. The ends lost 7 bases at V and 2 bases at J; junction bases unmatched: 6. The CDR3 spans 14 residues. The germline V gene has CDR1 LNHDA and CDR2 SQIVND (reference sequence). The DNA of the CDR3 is TGTGCCAGTAATCCGGGACAGGTAAACACTGAAGCTTTCTTT. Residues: CASNPGQVNTEAFF.